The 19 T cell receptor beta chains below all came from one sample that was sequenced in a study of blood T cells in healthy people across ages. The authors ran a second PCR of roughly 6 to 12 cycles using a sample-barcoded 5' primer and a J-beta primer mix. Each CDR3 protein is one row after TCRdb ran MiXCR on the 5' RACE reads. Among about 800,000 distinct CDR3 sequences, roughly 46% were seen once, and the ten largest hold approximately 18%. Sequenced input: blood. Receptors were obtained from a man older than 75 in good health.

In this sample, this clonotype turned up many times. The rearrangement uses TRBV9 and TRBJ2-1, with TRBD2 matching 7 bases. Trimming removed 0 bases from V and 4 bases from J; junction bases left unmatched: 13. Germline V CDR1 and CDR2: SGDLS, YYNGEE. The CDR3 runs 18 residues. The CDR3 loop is CASSVGLGGSVGYNEQFF. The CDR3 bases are TGTGCCAGCAGCGTAGGCTTGGGGGGGAGCGTGGGTTACAATGAGCAGTTCTTC.

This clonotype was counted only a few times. CDR3 residues: CASSSEVTYEQYF. The CDR3 DNA follows: TGTGCCAGCAGCTCCGAGGTCACCTACGAGCAGTACTTC. The V call is TRBV7-9, the J call TRBJ2-7, with D hard to call. Trimming cost V 4 bases and J 2 bases, with 9 bases left between them. Germline V gene sequence: CDR1 SEHNR, CDR2 FQNEAQ (reference sequence). The CDR3 runs to 13 residues.

The CDR3 is CASSYFDTQYF. The CDR3 DNA is TGTGCCAGCAGTTATTTCGATACGCAGTATTTT. V and J are TRBV6-2 or TRBV6-3 and TRBJ2-3, with D uncertain. Trimming stripped 3 bases from V and 6 bases from J, with 4 bases between. The CDR3 runs to 11 residues. CDR1 and CDR2 (germline): MNHEY, SVGEGT.

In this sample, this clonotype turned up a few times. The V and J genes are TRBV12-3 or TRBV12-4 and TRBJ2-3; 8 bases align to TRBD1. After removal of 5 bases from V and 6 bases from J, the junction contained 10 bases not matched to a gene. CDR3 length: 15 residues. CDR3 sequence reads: CASSPQDRVDDTQYF. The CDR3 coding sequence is TGTGCCAGCAGTCCCCAGGACAGGGTTGATGATACGCAGTATTTT.

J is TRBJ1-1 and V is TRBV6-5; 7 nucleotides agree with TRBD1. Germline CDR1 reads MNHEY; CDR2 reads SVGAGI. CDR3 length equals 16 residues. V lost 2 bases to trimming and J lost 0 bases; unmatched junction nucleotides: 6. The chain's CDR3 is CASSYTGATVNTEAFF. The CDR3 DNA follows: TGTGCCAGCAGTTACACAGGGGCCACCGTGAACACTGAAGCTTTCTTT.

The CDR3 sequence: CASSPLTGGCGYTF. CDR3 sequence (DNA): TGTGCCAGCAGTCCTCTGACAGGGGGATGTGGCTACACCTTC. The chain is built from TRBV6-1 and TRBJ1-2, with 9 positions matching TRBD1. Germline trimming cut 5 bases from V and 7 bases from J; bases unmatched to any gene: 8. The CDR3 runs to 14 residues. Germline loops: CDR1 MNHNS, CDR2 SASEGT.

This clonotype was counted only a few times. The CDR3, as DNA: TGTGCCAGCAGCCGCCTGGGACAGGGGGCCTACGAGCAGTACTTC. This codes for CASSRLGQGAYEQYF. V is TRBV4-2 and J is TRBJ2-7; 11 nucleotides agree with TRBD1. The CDR3 is made up of 15 amino acids. With 4 bases clipped from V and 2 bases from J, the junction kept 4 bases outside the gene matches. Germline-derived CDR1 and CDR2 are LGHNA and YNFKEQ.

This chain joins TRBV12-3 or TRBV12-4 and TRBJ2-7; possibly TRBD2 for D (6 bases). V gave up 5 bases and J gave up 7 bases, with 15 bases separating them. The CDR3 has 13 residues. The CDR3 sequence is CASSVNGGREQYF. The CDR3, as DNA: TGTGCCAGCAGTGTTAACGGGGGTAGGGAGCAGTACTTC.

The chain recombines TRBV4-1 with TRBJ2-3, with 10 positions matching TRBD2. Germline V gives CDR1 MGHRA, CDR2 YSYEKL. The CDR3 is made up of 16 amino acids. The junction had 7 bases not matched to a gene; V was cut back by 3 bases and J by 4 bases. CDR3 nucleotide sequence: TGCGCCAGCAGCCAGGCAGCGGGGGGGCATTCAGATACGCAGTATTTT. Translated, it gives CASSQAAGGHSDTQYF.

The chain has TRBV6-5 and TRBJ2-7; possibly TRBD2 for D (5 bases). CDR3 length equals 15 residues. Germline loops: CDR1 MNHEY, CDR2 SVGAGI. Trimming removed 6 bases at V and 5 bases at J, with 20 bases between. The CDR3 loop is CASRVRRGLTNEQYF. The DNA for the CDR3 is TGTGCCAGCAGGGTACGTCGGGGTCTTACGAACGAGCAGTACTTC.

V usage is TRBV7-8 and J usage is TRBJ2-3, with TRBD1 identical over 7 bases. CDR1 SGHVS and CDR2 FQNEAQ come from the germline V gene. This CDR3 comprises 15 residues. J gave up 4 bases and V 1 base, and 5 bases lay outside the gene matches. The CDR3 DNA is TGTGCCAGCAGCTTAGTTAGGCAGGGGGCAGATACGCAGTATTTT. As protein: CASSLVRQGADTQYF.

The CDR3 sequence: CASSTLPQGNEQFF. For the CDR3, the DNA is TGTGCCAGCTCCACTCTCCCGCAGGGAAATGAGCAGTTCTTC. The J gene is TRBJ2-1, the V gene TRBV18; weak D call: TRBD1 (5 bases). The length of the CDR3 is 14 residues. V was cut by 6 bases and J by 7 bases, with 16 bases left in between. Germline assignment: CDR1 KGHSH and CDR2 LQKENI. Supplemented by reference TRBV18 and TRBJ2-1, the full variable domain reads NAGVMQNPRHLVRRRGQEARLRCSPMKGHSHVYWYRQLPEEGLKFMVYLQKENIIDESGMPKERFSAEFPKEGPSILRIQQVVRGDSAAYFCASSTLPQGNEQFFGPGTRLTVL.

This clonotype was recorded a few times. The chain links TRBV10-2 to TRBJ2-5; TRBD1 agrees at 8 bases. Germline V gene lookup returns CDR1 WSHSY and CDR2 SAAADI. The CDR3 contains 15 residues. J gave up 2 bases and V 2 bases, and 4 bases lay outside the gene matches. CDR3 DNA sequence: TGCGCCAGCAGTGAGCCCGGGACAGGACAAGAGACCCAGTACTTC. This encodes CASSEPGTGQETQYF.

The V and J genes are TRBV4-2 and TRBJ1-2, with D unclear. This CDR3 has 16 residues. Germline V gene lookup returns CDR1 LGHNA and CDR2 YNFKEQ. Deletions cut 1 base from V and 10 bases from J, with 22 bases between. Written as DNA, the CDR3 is TGTGCCAGCAGCCAAGTTTCGGGAGAAACCCTCTCCGACTACACCTTC. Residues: CASSQVSGETLSDYTF.

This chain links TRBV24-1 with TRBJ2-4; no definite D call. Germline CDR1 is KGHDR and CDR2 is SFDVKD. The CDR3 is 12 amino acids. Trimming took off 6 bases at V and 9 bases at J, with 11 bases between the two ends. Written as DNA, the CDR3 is TGTGCCACCAGTCCAGGTGTGGGCATTCAGTACTTC. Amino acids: CATSPGVGIQYF.

The CDR3 loop reads CASSLDLTEETQYF. The DNA of the CDR3 is TGTGCCAGCTCACTGGACCTGACAGAAGAGACCCAGTACTTC. The gene calls are TRBV18 and TRBJ2-5; TRBD1 is a possible D gene (5 bases). Trimming took off 4 bases at V and 3 bases at J, with 12 bases between the two ends. In germline, CDR1 is KGHSH, CDR2 LQKENI. CDR3 length: 14 amino acids.

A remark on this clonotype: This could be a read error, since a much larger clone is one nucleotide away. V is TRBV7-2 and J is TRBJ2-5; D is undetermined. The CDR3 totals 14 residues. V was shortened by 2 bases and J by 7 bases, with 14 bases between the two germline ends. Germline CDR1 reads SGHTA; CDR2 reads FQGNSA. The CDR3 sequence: CASSLTPAMGTQYF. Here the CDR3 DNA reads TGTGCCAGCAGCTTAACGCCTGCGATGGGGACCCAGTACTTC.

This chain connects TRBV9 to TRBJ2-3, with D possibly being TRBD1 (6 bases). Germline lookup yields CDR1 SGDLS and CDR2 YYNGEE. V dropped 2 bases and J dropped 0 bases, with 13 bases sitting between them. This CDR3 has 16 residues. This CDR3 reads CASSVRGRGSTDTQYF. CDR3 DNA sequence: TGTGCCAGCAGCGTCCGCGGAAGGGGGAGCACAGATACGCAGTATTTT.

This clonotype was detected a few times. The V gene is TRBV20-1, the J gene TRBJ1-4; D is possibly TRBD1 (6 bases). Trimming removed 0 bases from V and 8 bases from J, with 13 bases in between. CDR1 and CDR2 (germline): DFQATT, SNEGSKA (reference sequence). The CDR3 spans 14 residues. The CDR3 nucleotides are TGCAGTGCTAGAGACCGGCAGGGGTGGGAAAAACTGTTTTTT. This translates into CSARDRQGWEKLFF.